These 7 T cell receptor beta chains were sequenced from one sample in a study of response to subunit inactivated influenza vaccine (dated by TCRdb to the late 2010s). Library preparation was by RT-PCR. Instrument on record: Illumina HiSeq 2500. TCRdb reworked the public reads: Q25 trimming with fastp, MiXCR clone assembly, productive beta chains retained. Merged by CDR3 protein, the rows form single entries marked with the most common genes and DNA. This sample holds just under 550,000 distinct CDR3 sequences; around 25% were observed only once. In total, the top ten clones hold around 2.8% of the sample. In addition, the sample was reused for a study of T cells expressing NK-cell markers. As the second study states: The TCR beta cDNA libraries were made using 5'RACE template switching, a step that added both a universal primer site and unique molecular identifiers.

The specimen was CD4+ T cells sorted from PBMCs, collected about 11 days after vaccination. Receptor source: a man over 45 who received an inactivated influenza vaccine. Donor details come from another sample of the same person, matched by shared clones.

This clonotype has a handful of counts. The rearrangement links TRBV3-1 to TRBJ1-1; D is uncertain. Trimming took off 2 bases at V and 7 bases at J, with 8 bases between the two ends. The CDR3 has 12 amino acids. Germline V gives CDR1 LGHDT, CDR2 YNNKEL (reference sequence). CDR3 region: CASSQHLGEAFF. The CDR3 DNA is TGTGCCAGCAGCCAACACCTAGGTGAAGCTTTCTTT.

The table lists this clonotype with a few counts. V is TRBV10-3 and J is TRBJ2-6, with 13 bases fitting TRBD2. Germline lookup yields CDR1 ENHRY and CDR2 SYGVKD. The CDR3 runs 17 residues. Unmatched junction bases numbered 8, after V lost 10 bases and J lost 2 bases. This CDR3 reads CATRGTSGGAGANVLTF. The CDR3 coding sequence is TGTGCCACCAGGGGCACTAGCGGGGGGGCTGGGGCCAACGTCCTGACTTTC.

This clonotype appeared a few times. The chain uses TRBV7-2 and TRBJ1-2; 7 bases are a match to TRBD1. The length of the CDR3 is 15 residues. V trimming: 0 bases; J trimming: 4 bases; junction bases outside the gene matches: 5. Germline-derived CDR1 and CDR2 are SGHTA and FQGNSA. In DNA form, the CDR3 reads TGTGCCAGCAGCTTAGCCGCGGACAGGAGCTATGGCTACACCTTC. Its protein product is CASSLAADRSYGYTF.

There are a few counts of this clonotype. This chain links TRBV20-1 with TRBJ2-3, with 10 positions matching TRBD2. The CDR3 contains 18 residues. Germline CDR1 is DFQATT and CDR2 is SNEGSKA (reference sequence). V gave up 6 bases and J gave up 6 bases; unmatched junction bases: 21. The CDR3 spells CSANSPFSQRGGRDTQYF. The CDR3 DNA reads TGCAGTGCCAACTCCCCATTCTCTCAGCGGGGGGGCCGGGATACGCAGTATTTT.

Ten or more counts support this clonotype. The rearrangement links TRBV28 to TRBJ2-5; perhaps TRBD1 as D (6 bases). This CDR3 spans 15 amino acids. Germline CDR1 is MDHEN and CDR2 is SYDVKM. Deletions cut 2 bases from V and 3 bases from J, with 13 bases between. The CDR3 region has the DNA TGTGCCAGCAGTTTAAGTCCCGCAGGGGAAGAGACCCAGTACTTC. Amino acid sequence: CASSLSPAGEETQYF.

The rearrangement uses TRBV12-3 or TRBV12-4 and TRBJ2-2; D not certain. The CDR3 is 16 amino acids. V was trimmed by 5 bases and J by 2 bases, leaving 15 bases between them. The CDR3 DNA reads TGTGCCAGCAGTCCCCAGTCTCTCCCTAACACCGGGGAGCTGTTTTTT. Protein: CASSPQSLPNTGELFF.

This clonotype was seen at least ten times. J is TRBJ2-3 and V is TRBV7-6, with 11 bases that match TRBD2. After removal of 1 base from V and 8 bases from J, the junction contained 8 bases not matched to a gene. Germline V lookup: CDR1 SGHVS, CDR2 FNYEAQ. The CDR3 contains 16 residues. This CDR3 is CASSLGTSGPRVTQYF. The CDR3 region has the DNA TGTGCCAGCAGCTTAGGGACTAGCGGGCCCCGGGTTACGCAGTATTTT.